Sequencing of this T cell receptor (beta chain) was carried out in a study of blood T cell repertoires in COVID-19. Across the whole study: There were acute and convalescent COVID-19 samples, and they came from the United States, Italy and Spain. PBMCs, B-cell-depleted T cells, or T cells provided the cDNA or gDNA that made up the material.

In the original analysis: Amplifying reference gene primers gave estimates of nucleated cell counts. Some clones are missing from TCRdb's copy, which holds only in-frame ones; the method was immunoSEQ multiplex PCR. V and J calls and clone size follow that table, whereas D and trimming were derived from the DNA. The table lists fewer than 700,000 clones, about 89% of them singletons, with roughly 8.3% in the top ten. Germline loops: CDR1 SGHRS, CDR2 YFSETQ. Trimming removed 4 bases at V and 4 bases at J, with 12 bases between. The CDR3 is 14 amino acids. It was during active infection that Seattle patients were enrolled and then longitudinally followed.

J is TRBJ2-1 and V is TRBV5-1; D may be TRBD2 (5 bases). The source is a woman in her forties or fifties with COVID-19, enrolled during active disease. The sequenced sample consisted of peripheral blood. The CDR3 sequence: CASSVHAGYNEQFF. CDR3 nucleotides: TGCGCCAGCAGCGTCCACGCGGGTTACAATGAGCAGTTCTTC.